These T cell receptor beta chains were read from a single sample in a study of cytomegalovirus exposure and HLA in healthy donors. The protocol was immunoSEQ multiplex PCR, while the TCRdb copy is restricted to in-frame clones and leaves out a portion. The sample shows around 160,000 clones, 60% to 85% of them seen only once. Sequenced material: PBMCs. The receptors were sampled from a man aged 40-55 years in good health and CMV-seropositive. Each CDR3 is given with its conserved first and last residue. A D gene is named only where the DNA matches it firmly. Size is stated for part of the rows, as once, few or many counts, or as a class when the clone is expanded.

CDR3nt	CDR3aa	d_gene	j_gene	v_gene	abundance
TGCGCCAGCAGTCCTAGCGGCTCCTACGAGCAGTACTTC	CASSPSGSYEQYF	TRBD2	TRBJ2-7	TRBV10-1	-
TGTGCCAGCAGTTCTCTCCCCGGTGGGGGCGGCTACACCTTC	CASSSLPGGGGYTF	-	TRBJ1-2	TRBV28	-
TGCGCCAGCAGTGAGTGGGGCAGTCAATCCTACGAGCAGTACTTC	CASSEWGSQSYEQYF	-	TRBJ2-7	TRBV10-2	-
TGTGCCAGCAGCTTTACTAGCGGGAGGGCCTACGAGCAGTACTTC	CASSFTSGRAYEQYF	TRBD2	TRBJ2-7	TRBV7-9	-
TGTGCCAGCAGACCGACAGGGTCGAGTGAAAAACTGTTTTTT	CASRPTGSSEKLFF	TRBD1	TRBJ1-4	TRBV28	-
TGTGCCAGCAGCCCGTGGACTAGCGGGAAGGGGGACGAGCAGTTCTTC	CASSPWTSGKGDEQFF	TRBD2	TRBJ2-1	TRBV7-8	-
TGTGCCTGGAGGATACAGGGGCAGCCCCAGCATTTT	CAWRIQGQPQHF	TRBD1	TRBJ1-5	TRBV30	-
TGTGCCAGCAGAGACCCGGGACAGGGTCTGTTTGGCTACGCCTTC	CASRDPGQGLFGYAF	TRBD1	TRBJ1-2	TRBV28	-
TGTGCCAGCAGCCAGGCCGGCATCGTGGGACAGGGGGATTTTCGGTACAATGAGCAGTTCTTC	CASSQAGIVGQGDFRYNEQFF	TRBD1	TRBJ2-1	TRBV4-2	-
TGTGCCAGCATAGGGCGGGATACGAACACCGGGGAGCTGTTTTTT	CASIGRDTNTGELFF	-	TRBJ2-2	TRBV7-6	-
TGCGCCAGCAGCTTGGACAGGCCAAGGGATACGCAGTATTTT	CASSLDRPRDTQYF	-	TRBJ2-3	TRBV5-1	few
TGTGCCAGCAGTTTTTCCAGAACCCCCTCCTACGAGCAGTACTTC	CASSFSRTPSYEQYF	-	TRBJ2-7	TRBV27	-
TGTGCCAGCAGCTTGACTAGCGGGAGCTTCCAAGAGACCCAGTACTTC	CASSLTSGSFQETQYF	TRBD2	TRBJ2-5	TRBV7-3	-
TGTGCCAGCAGTTTCCTGGGCCGACAGGGGAGAGAGACCCAGTACTTC	CASSFLGRQGRETQYF	TRBD1	TRBJ2-5	TRBV27	-
TGTGCCAGCAGTTCCCCCGGGCTAGCGGGAGGGGAGACCCAGTACTTC	CASSSPGLAGGETQYF	TRBD2	TRBJ2-5	TRBV27	-
TGTGCCAGCAGCCCCGGACAGGGAATGCAGCCCCAGCATTTT	CASSPGQGMQPQHF	TRBD1	TRBJ1-5	TRBV7-2	-
TGTGCCAGCAGCTCCCGGACAGTCGGCTACACCTTC	CASSSRTVGYTF	-	TRBJ1-2	TRBV7-6	-
TGTGCCAGCAGCCCCCTTCTTAGTTATGGCTACACCTTC	CASSPLLSYGYTF	-	TRBJ1-2	TRBV7-6	-
TGTGCCAGCAGCCCAGGGGGGACCTATGGCTACACCTTC	CASSPGGTYGYTF	TRBD1	TRBJ1-2	TRBV6-4	-
TGCGCCAGCAGCCACCCGGTGCGGACATCCGAGCAGTACTTC	CASSHPVRTSEQYF	-	TRBJ2-7	TRBV4-1	-
TGTGCCAGTAGTAGAGGAGGGTCTGGAAACACCATATATTTT	CASSRGGSGNTIYF	-	TRBJ1-3	TRBV19	once
TGTGCCAGCAGCCCCTTTCCGGGCCAGGGAACCGGGGAGCTGTTTTTT	CASSPFPGQGTGELFF	-	TRBJ2-2	TRBV9	-
TGCGCCAGCAGCGGTCCGGGACTTGATTACGAGCAGTACTTC	CASSGPGLDYEQYF	-	TRBJ2-7	TRBV5-1	-
TGTGCCACCAGCAGAGGTGGGGAGTCTGGTGAAAAACTGTTTTTT	CATSRGGESGEKLFF	-	TRBJ1-4	TRBV15	-
TGTGCCAGCAGCTTAGTGGCTAGCGGGAGTTGGGCTGAGCAGTTCTTC	CASSLVASGSWAEQFF	TRBD2	TRBJ2-1	TRBV7-6	-
TGTGCCAGCAGCTTAGCAGGGGCCGGGGAGACCCAGTACTTC	CASSLAGAGETQYF	-	TRBJ2-5	TRBV7-2	-
TGTGCCAGCTCACGAGGGGGGGGAGCGGATACGCAGTATTTT	CASSRGGGADTQYF	-	TRBJ2-3	TRBV9	-
TGCGCCAGCAGCTTCGGACAGGGGGCATACAATGAGCAGTTCTTC	CASSFGQGAYNEQFF	TRBD1	TRBJ2-1	TRBV5-1	-
TGTTCCAGCAGCTTTTATCCGCCAGGGCAGGGTACTGAAGCTTTCTTT	CSSSFYPPGQGTEAFF	-	TRBJ1-1	TRBV7-9	-
TGTGCCAGCAGTGAAGAAAGAGGTTCTGGTGGCTACACCTTC	CASSEERGSGGYTF	-	TRBJ1-2	TRBV2	-
TGTGCCAGCAGTGAATCAGGACAGCTCACTGAAGCTTTCTTT	CASSESGQLTEAFF	-	TRBJ1-1	TRBV25-1	-
TGTGCCAGCACCCAGCGAGGGGGCTATGGCTACACCTTC	CASTQRGGYGYTF	-	TRBJ1-2	TRBV6-5	-
TGTGCCAGCAGTCCCTCTAATTCACCCCTCCACTTT	CASSPSNSPLHF	-	TRBJ1-6	TRBV28	-
TGTGCCAGTAGGAACCCCTACAGGACCTACAATGAAAAACTGTTTTTT	CASRNPYRTYNEKLFF	-	TRBJ1-4	TRBV19	-
TGTGCCAGCAGGAGGGGACAGAGAGAAAATCAGCCCCAGCATTTT	CASRRGQRENQPQHF	TRBD1	TRBJ1-5	TRBV2	-
TGCAGTGCTAGGAGGCCAGTGGTCGCTTTCTTT	CSARRPVVAFF	-	TRBJ1-1	TRBV20-1	-
TGTGCCAGCTCACCATTGGGACTAGCGGGAGGGAGAGGAGAGACCCAGTACTTC	CASSPLGLAGGRGETQYF	TRBD2	TRBJ2-5	TRBV18	-
TGTGCCAGCAGCTTATTCACAGGAGCTGGAAACACCATATATTTT	CASSLFTGAGNTIYF	-	TRBJ1-3	TRBV7-8	-
TGTGCCAGCAGCCAAAGACGACAGGACTATGGCTACACCTTC	CASSQRRQDYGYTF	-	TRBJ1-2	TRBV4-2	-
TGTGCCAGCAGTGTCGTGGACAGGGAATTCGACGAGCAGTACTTC	CASSVVDREFDEQYF	TRBD1	TRBJ2-7	TRBV6-1	-
TGTGCCAGTAGCCTTTACAATGAGCAGTTCTTC	CASSLYNEQFF	-	TRBJ2-1	TRBV19	-
TGCGCCAGCAGCTGGGGGACAGGGGCCGGATACTACGAGCAGTACTTC	CASSWGTGAGYYEQYF	TRBD1	TRBJ2-7	TRBV5-1	-
TGTGCCAGCAGTTCCAACATACAGGGACGTAGGTATTTT	CASSSNIQGRRYF	-	TRBJ2-3	TRBV27	-
TGCGCCAGCAGTCTACCCTCGACAGATACGCAGTATTTT	CASSLPSTDTQYF	-	TRBJ2-3	TRBV10-1	-
TGTGCCAGCAGCCTCCAGGGCTTCCCGGGACTAGCGGGAGAGGGAGGGGTTTCCTACGAGCAGTACTTC	CASSLQGFPGLAGEGGVSYEQYF	TRBD2	TRBJ2-7	TRBV13	-
TGTGCCAGCAGCCCCCGGGATTTTCCAACTAATGAAAAACTGTTTTTT	CASSPRDFPTNEKLFF	-	TRBJ1-4	TRBV7-2	-
TGTGCCAGCTCACCCGGGGGTCGTAAAGAGACCCAGTACTTC	CASSPGGRKETQYF	-	TRBJ2-5	TRBV18	-
TGTGCCAGGTCGCGCGGGCAGGTTAACACCGGGGAGCTGTTTTTT	CARSRGQVNTGELFF	-	TRBJ2-2	TRBV2	-
TGCAGCGTTGGCAGGGAAAGGACCGAGCAGTACTTC	CSVGRERTEQYF	-	TRBJ2-7	TRBV29-1	-
TGTGCCAGCAGCGGCAAAGGGACAGACAATCAGCCCCAGCATTTT	CASSGKGTDNQPQHF	TRBD1	TRBJ1-5	TRBV9	-
TGTGCCACCAGCAGGGGGACACCAAGCTCTGGGGCCAACGTCCTGACTTTC	CATSRGTPSSGANVLTF	-	TRBJ2-6	TRBV15	-
TGTGCCGAAAGGGGCGCCGGGGAGCTGTTTTTT	CAERGAGELFF	-	TRBJ2-2	TRBV30	once
TGTGCCAGCAGCTTAGGATCCGGGACAGGGTTTGAAGCTTTCTTT	CASSLGSGTGFEAFF	TRBD1	TRBJ1-1	TRBV11-3	few
TGTGCCAGCAGCCCGCGTGGGGGCTACTCTGGGGCCAACGTCCTGACTTTC	CASSPRGGYSGANVLTF	-	TRBJ2-6	TRBV7-2	-
TGTGCCACCCGGACAGGGGTAGGAGGCTACACCTTC	CATRTGVGGYTF	TRBD1	TRBJ1-2	TRBV28	-
TGTGCCTGGTCTGTAGCGGGGGCCAACGTCCTGACTTTC	CAWSVAGANVLTF	-	TRBJ2-6	TRBV30	-
TGCGCCAGCAGCGGCAACTACGAGCAGTACTTC	CASSGNYEQYF	-	TRBJ2-7	TRBV5-1	-
TGTGCCAGCAGGACTAGCGGTCAAGAGACCCAGTACTTC	CASRTSGQETQYF	TRBD2	TRBJ2-5	TRBV5-4	-